The next 11 T cell receptor beta chains were all read from a single sample in a study of shared clonotypes between healthy human individuals. TCRdb's table, derived via immunoSEQ multiplex PCR, lists solely in-frame clones and lacks some. There are hundreds of thousands of clones in the sample; about 96% occur only once, and approximately 0.1% lies in the top ten. Naive CD8 cells comprised CD45RO-negative, CCR7-positively selected cells, excluding terminally differentiated effector memory CD45RA+ cells. Sequenced sample: naive CD8+ T cells sorted from blood. The receptors derive from a woman aged 25 to 39 in good health.

This clone was detected a few times. Other DNA sequences in the same sample also yield this CDR3. The chain employs TRBV6-1 and TRBJ2-7; no clear D. CDR1 and CDR2 (germline): MNHNS, SASEGT. The CDR3 is made up of 13 amino acids. V gave up 4 bases and J gave up 2 bases, with 9 bases separating them. In DNA form, the CDR3 reads TGTGCCAGCAGTGCGGGTTCTACCTACGAGCAGTACTTC. This codes for CASSAGSTYEQYF.

The chain couples TRBV2 to TRBJ1-1; 7 bases agree with TRBD1. Germline V gives CDR1 SNHLY, CDR2 FYNNEI. J gave up 4 bases and V 6 bases, and 11 bases lay outside the gene matches. The CDR3 spans 15 residues. In DNA, the CDR3 is TGTGCCAGCAGACAGGGGATGGGTAGTGTCACTGAAGCTTTCTTT. The encoded protein is CASRQGMGSVTEAFF.

J is TRBJ1-1 and V is TRBV6-1, with unresolved D. The V and J ends lost 0 bases and 0 bases respectively, with 8 bases between them. Germline CDR1 MNHNS, CDR2 SASEGT. The CDR3 sequence is 15 residues long. CDR3 residues: CASSEAPAMNTEAFF. The CDR3 DNA reads TGTGCCAGCAGTGAAGCGCCAGCCATGAACACTGAAGCTTTCTTT.

The chain carries TRBV30 and TRBJ1-1; no reliable D call. The V and J ends lost 7 bases and 1 base respectively, with 22 bases between them. Germline CDR1 is GTSNPN and CDR2 is SVGIG (reference sequence). CDR3 length: 16 residues. CDR3 nucleotide sequence: TGTGCCTACCATGAAGGGATTCTCATGAGGAACACTGAAGCTTTCTTT. Translated, it gives CAYHEGILMRNTEAFF.

This chain links TRBV30 with TRBJ2-5, with 11 bases matching TRBD2. Germline CDR1 reads GTSNPN; CDR2 reads SVGIG (reference sequence). CDR3 length equals 13 residues. Trimming at V came to 6 bases and at J to 11 bases, leaving 11 bases not matched to a gene. CDR3 loop: CACELAGVGEQYF. Here the CDR3 DNA reads TGTGCCTGTGAACTAGCGGGAGTGGGTGAGCAGTACTTC.

V and J are TRBV28 and TRBJ2-5, with 7 bases lining up with TRBD2. The J call may be mistaken, given a closer DNA end match to TRBJ2-7. The CDR3 has 15 residues. Germline V gene lookup returns CDR1 MDHEN and CDR2 SYDVKM. CDR3 sequence: CASSFAGLVTYEQYF. CDR3 nucleotides: TGTGCCAGCAGTTTCGCCGGACTAGTCACCTACGAGCAGTACTTC.

This clone was picked up a small number of times. V gene TRBV4-1 combines with J gene TRBJ1-5; 7 nucleotides align to TRBD1. Unmatched junction bases numbered 9, after V lost 3 bases and J lost 7 bases. The CDR3 contains 15 residues. Germline-derived CDR1 and CDR2 are MGHRA and YSYEKL. CDR3 coding DNA: TGCGCCAGCAGCCAGACAGGGTCCCAGGGCCAGCCCCAGCATTTT. This sequence encodes CASSQTGSQGQPQHF.

The rearrangement joins TRBV27 to TRBJ2-1; TRBD1 matches at 8 bases. The CDR3 totals 13 residues. V was clipped by 3 bases and J by 10 bases; unmatched bases: 5. Germline CDR1 reads MNHEY; CDR2 reads SMNVEV (reference sequence). CDR3 loop: CASSLAGGYEQFF. The CDR3 DNA follows: TGTGCCAGCAGTTTGGCAGGGGGCTACGAGCAGTTCTTC.

The rearrangement uses TRBV28 and TRBJ2-7, with 8 bases lining up with TRBD1. V was pared by 6 bases and J by 2 bases, with 6 bases of the junction left unmatched. This CDR3 region has 14 residues. Per germline, CDR1 MDHEN and CDR2 SYDVKM. This chain's CDR3 is CASRDRDSTYEQYF. The CDR3 DNA sequence: TGTGCCAGCAGGGACAGGGATTCTACCTACGAGCAGTACTTC.

The V gene is TRBV28, the J gene TRBJ2-3; maybe TRBD1 (5 bases). V lost 3 bases to trimming and J lost 4 bases, with 11 bases between them. The CDR3 runs to 14 residues. Germline-derived CDR1 and CDR2 are MDHEN and SYDVKM. The CDR3 sequence is CASSLFRAADTQYF. The DNA for the CDR3 is TGTGCCAGCAGTTTGTTCAGGGCGGCAGATACGCAGTATTTT.

The rearrangement uses TRBV18 and TRBJ2-7, with 7 bases matching TRBD1. Germline CDR1 is KGHSH and CDR2 is LQKENI. V was clipped by 6 bases and J by 3 bases; unmatched bases: 8. The CDR3 length is 14 residues. CDR3 in DNA: TGTGCCAGCTCCCCAGACAGGGATGGCTACGAGCAGTACTTC. Residues: CASSPDRDGYEQYF.